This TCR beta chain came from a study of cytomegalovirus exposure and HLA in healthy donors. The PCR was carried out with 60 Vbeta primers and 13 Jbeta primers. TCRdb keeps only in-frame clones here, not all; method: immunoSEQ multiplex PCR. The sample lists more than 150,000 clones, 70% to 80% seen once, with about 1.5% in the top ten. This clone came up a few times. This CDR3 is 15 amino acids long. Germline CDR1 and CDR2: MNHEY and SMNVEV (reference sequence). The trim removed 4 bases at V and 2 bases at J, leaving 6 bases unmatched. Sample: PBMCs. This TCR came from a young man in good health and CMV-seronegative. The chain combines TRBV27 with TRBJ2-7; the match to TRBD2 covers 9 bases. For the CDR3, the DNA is TGTGCCAGCAGTTCAAAGCGGGGGGCCCCCTACGAGCAGTACTTC. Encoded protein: CASSSKRGAPYEQYF.